This entry lists 16 T cell receptor beta chains sequenced from one sample in a study of T-cell memory formation after mild COVID-19. TCRdb processed the 5' RACE reads anew with MiXCR; each CDR3 protein has one entry. The table has over 500,000 distinct CDR3 sequences, approximately 15% seen once; the top ten hold roughly 7.7%. The sequencing sample was made of PBMCs or a T cell subset sorted from them (not recorded which). Receptor source: an adult woman who had mild COVID-19 (a few samples of this study predate the infection). Cell type and time point are not known.

This clonotype was seen a few times. The chain employs TRBV18 and TRBJ2-3; 8 nucleotides line up with TRBD1. The V and J ends lost 0 bases and 6 bases, in that order; junction bases with no gene match: 2. CDR1 KGHSH and CDR2 LQKENI come from the germline V gene. This CDR3 has 14 residues. The CDR3 here is CASSPPTGVDTQYF. CDR3 sequence (DNA): TGTGCCAGCTCACCACCGACAGGGGTGGATACGCAGTATTTT.

This clonotype appeared a few times. The rearrangement links TRBV5-1 to TRBJ2-3, with TRBD1 identical over 7 bases. The junction had 9 bases not matched to a gene; V was cut back by 4 bases and J by 4 bases. Per germline, CDR1 SGHRS and CDR2 YFSETQ. This CDR3 region has 15 residues. In DNA, the CDR3 is TGCGCCAGCAGCACCGGACAGGTGGGTCCAGATACGCAGTATTTT. It is translated as CASSTGQVGPDTQYF.

This clonotype was recorded many times. CDR3 region: CASSLRSTEETQYF. The CDR3 bases are TGTGCCAGCAGTTTAAGGTCTACGGAAGAGACCCAGTACTTC. V and J are TRBV12-3 or TRBV12-4 and TRBJ2-5; D gene uncertain. The CDR3 extends over 14 amino acids. V gave up 2 bases and J gave up 3 bases, with 10 bases separating them.

This clonotype has only a few counts. At one end the junction does not follow the germline gene, possibly because of a read error. The chain combines TRBV11-3 with TRBJ1-4; D unresolved. Per germline, CDR1 SGHNT and CDR2 YENEEA. The CDR3 runs to 16 residues. Written as DNA, the CDR3 is TGTGCCAGCAGCTCTAAGTACGGTTGGAGTAATGAAAGACTGTTTTTT. Protein product: CASSSKYGWSNERLFF. The whole variable domain, filled in from reference TRBV11-3 and TRBJ1-4, reads EAGVVQSPRYKIIEKKQPVAFWCNPISGHNTLYWYLQNLGQGPELLIRYENEEAVDDSQLPKDRFSAERLKGVDSTLKIQPAELGDSAVYLCASSSKYGWSNERLFFGSGTQLSVL.

This clonotype turned up a few times. The chain links TRBV23-1 to TRBJ2-5; 10 bases match TRBD1. TRBV23-1 is known as an ORF, though its function is uncertain. V was pared by 1 base and J by 0 bases, with 11 bases of the junction left unmatched. The CDR3 is 19 amino acids. Here the CDR3 reads CASSQYPPRGQGNQETQYF. For the CDR3, the DNA is TGCGCCAGCAGTCAATACCCGCCACGGGGACAGGGGAACCAAGAGACCCAGTACTTC.

V usage is TRBV7-2 and J usage is TRBJ1-2, with 11 bases aligning to TRBD1. Germline lookup yields CDR1 SGHTA and CDR2 FQGNSA. This CDR3 spans 15 amino acids. V shed 1 base and J 8 bases; nucleotides not matched to a gene: 6. The CDR3 here is CASSLVGTGGGGYTF. Here the CDR3 DNA reads TGTGCCAGCAGCTTAGTAGGGACAGGGGGGGGCGGCTACACCTTC.

This clonotype was counted between two and nine times. The chain is built from TRBV7-9 and TRBJ2-7; unclear D gene. The germline CDR1 and CDR2 sequences are SEHNR and FQNEAQ (reference sequence). Trimming took 5 bases from V and 5 from J, leaving 13 bases between them. The CDR3 is 13 residues long. CDR3 protein: CASSLENWHEQYF. The CDR3 bases are TGTGCCAGCAGCCTCGAAAACTGGCACGAGCAGTACTTC.

This clonotype has at least ten counts. The DNA for the CDR3 is TGTGCCAGCGGCGCTCTAGCGGAGATCTACAATGAGCAGTTCTTC. It specifies CASGALAEIYNEQFF. The rearrangement joins TRBV28 to TRBJ2-1; TRBD2 aligns across 7 bases. The CDR3 has 15 residues. Germline trimming cut 8 bases from V and 3 bases from J; bases unmatched to any gene: 10. CDR1 is MDHEN, CDR2 SYDVKM, per germline.

This clonotype was observed a few times. The chain links TRBV5-1 to TRBJ1-1; TRBD1 agrees at 9 bases. V shed 2 bases and J 5 bases; nucleotides not matched to a gene: 10. Per germline, CDR1 SGHRS and CDR2 YFSETQ. This CDR3 is built from 16 residues. The CDR3 DNA sequence: TGCGCCAGCAGCTTCGCCTTACAGGGGGCCGGGACTGAAGCTTTCTTT. Translation gives CASSFALQGAGTEAFF.

The chain recombines TRBV11-3 with TRBJ2-3, with unresolved D. Trimming left V 5 bases short and J 4 bases short, with 16 bases between. Germline lookup yields CDR1 SGHNT and CDR2 YENEEA. The CDR3 contains 15 residues. The CDR3 DNA is TGTGCCAGCAGCCGTGGGTCGATAGTTCCAGATACGCAGTATTTT. Translation gives CASSRGSIVPDTQYF.

The chain employs TRBV3-1 and TRBJ2-1, with 11 bases matching TRBD1. Per germline, CDR1 LGHDT and CDR2 YNNKEL (reference sequence). The CDR3 sequence is 15 residues long. V dropped 1 base and J dropped 7; count of bases not matched to a gene: 3. The CDR3 is CASSQGTGGLNEQFF. For the CDR3, the DNA is TGTGCCAGCAGCCAAGGGACAGGGGGCTTAAATGAGCAGTTCTTC.

The chain employs TRBV6-5 and TRBJ2-2; D not resolved. This CDR3 has 16 residues. Trimming took off 0 bases at V and 0 bases at J, with 8 bases between the two ends. The V gene's germline CDR1 is MNHEY and CDR2 SVGAGI. In DNA, the CDR3 is TGTGCCAGCAGTTACTCTGCAGGAGCGAACACCGGGGAGCTGTTTTTT. Translated, it gives CASSYSAGANTGELFF.

This clonotype was seen a handful of times. The CDR3 DNA reads TGTGCCAGCAGGAGGGTTATTGAGCAGTTCTTC. Amino acid sequence: CASRRVIEQFF. V and J are TRBV11-2 and TRBJ2-1; tentative D call: TRBD2 (5 bases). This CDR3 has 11 residues. Between the trimmed V and J ends, which lost 6 bases and 9 bases, there was a span of 9 bases. Germline CDR1 SGHAT, CDR2 FQNNGV.

The V gene is TRBV20-1, the J gene TRBJ2-7; a weak D match, TRBD1 (5 bases). Germline V gene sequence: CDR1 DFQATT, CDR2 SNEGSKA (reference sequence). This CDR3 comprises 13 residues. V shed 6 bases and J shed 0 bases, with 12 bases lying between them. The CDR3 loop is CSAPDSNSYEQYF. DNA for the CDR3: TGCAGTGCCCCAGACAGCAACTCCTACGAGCAGTACTTC.

The chain links TRBV5-1 to TRBJ1-4; D not certain. CDR1 and CDR2 from the germline V gene are SGHRS and YFSETQ. Trimming pared 5 bases from V and 2 bases from J, leaving 13 bases between. This CDR3 region has 15 residues. This chain's CDR3 is CASSLSAGTNEKLFF. The CDR3 nucleotides read TGCGCCAGCAGTCTGTCGGCGGGTACTAATGAAAAACTGTTTTTT.

The chain combines TRBV12-3 or TRBV12-4 with TRBJ2-2; perhaps TRBD1 as D (6 bases). V lost 6 bases and J 4 bases, leaving 15 bases between the germline ends. The CDR3 is 15 amino acids. The CDR3 spells CASRAPNRVTGELFF. As DNA, the CDR3 is TGTGCCAGCAGGGCCCCGAACAGGGTCACCGGGGAGCTGTTTTTT.